The clone carrying this TCR beta chain counts as medium-sized. These data are taken from a study of blood T cell repertoires in COVID-19. Germline V lookup: CDR1 SGHDT, CDR2 YYEEEE. This CDR3 contains 15 residues. V lost 4 bases to trimming and J lost 5 bases; unmatched junction nucleotides: 9. TCRdb keeps only in-frame clones here, not all; method: immunoSEQ multiplex PCR. Of around 35,000 clones in the sample, roughly 90% were seen once. Sequenced: peripheral blood. The chain is built from TRBV5-6 and TRBJ2-1; 7 bases match TRBD1. This clonotype was obtained from a human donor in a cohort sampled during active COVID-19. The CDR3, as DNA: TGTGCCAGCAGCACCGACAGGGAATTAAACAATGAGCAGTTCTTC. Protein sequence: CASSTDRELNNEQFF.